A selection of T cell receptor beta chains follows, all from one sample in a study of blood T cells in healthy people across ages. TCRdb called the 5' RACE reads again in MiXCR, with one record for every CDR3 protein. Among fewer than 800,000 distinct CDR3 sequences listed, more than 20% were seen once. Separately, the same data were catalogued under a study of T cells of mothers and their children.

The sequenced sample was blood. These receptors were obtained from a boy aged 10-17 years in good health. Both conserved end residues are part of each CDR3. Each record gives: V gene, D gene, clone size, J gene, CDR3 DNA, CDR3 protein. The D gene is left open where the match is weak. Clone size is not always given. Where it is, it says once, few, many or a class for expanded clones.

V: TRBV12-5
D: NA
size: few
J: TRBJ1-1
DNA: TGTGCTAGTGGGGTGGGGGACATGAACACTGAAGCTTTCTTT
CDR3: CASGVGDMNTEAFF

V: TRBV24-1
D: NA
size: few
J: TRBJ2-5
DNA: TGTGCCACCAGTGATTCGGGCGAGACCCAGTACTTC
CDR3: CATSDSGETQYF

V: TRBV27
D: NA
size: NA
J: TRBJ2-2
DNA: TGTGCCAGCAGTTACACAGGGTCCGGGGAGCTGTTTTTT
CDR3: CASSYTGSGELFF

V: TRBV28
D: NA
size: NA
J: TRBJ2-2
DNA: TGTGCCAGCACCTCCCCCGGGCCTACCGGGGAGCTGTTTTTT
CDR3: CASTSPGPTGELFF

V: TRBV13
D: TRBD1
size: few
J: TRBJ2-5
DNA: TGTGCCAGCAGCTACCGGACAGGGAGAGAGACCCAGTACTTC
CDR3: CASSYRTGRETQYF

V: TRBV3-1
D: TRBD2
size: NA
J: TRBJ2-3
DNA: TGTGCCAGCAGCCAAGGTTTAGCGGGTACGCAGTATTTT
CDR3: CASSQGLAGTQYF

V: TRBV5-6
D: NA
size: NA
J: TRBJ2-3
DNA: TGTGCCAGCGAGGTGGGGTTTAGCACAGATACGCAGTATTTT
CDR3: CASEVGFSTDTQYF

V: TRBV4-1
D: NA
size: NA
J: TRBJ1-5
DNA: TGCGCCAGCAGTGTTCTGGGAGTTCAGCCCCAGCATTTT
CDR3: CASSVLGVQPQHF

V: TRBV29-1
D: TRBD1
size: few
J: TRBJ2-5
DNA: TGCAGCGTCGCCGGGACAGGTGAGAGGGAAGAGACCCAGTACTTC
CDR3: CSVAGTGEREETQYF

V: TRBV7-8
D: NA
size: NA
J: TRBJ2-7
DNA: TGTGCCAGCAGCCCCGAGTCTGGGGGCTACGAGCAGTACTTC
CDR3: CASSPESGGYEQYF

V: TRBV7-9
D: TRBD2
size: few
J: TRBJ2-5
DNA: TGTGCCAGCAGCCCTGGGACTAGCGGAAAAGAGACCCAGTACTTC
CDR3: CASSPGTSGKETQYF

V: TRBV29-1
D: NA
size: NA
J: TRBJ1-2
DNA: TGCAGCGTTGGGGCAGCCTATGGCTACACCTTC
CDR3: CSVGAAYGYTF

V: TRBV12-3/TRBV12-4
D: NA
size: NA
J: TRBJ2-4
DNA: TGTGCCAGCAGCCCTAGGACGGCACCCCTAGCCAAAAACATTCAGTACTTC
CDR3: CASSPRTAPLAKNIQYF

V: TRBV19
D: TRBD2
size: NA
J: TRBJ2-5
DNA: TGTGCCAGTAGTCCGCCCGGGAGGCAGGGCGCGACAGAGACCCAGTACTTC
CDR3: CASSPPGRQGATETQYF

V: TRBV7-2
D: NA
size: NA
J: TRBJ2-5
DNA: TGTGCCAGCAGCTTAGACGGGACCGCGGGAACCCAGTACTTC
CDR3: CASSLDGTAGTQYF

V: TRBV28
D: NA
size: few
J: TRBJ2-7
DNA: TGTGCCAGCAGTTTAGGGCGAAATACCGAGCAGTACTTC
CDR3: CASSLGRNTEQYF

V: TRBV15
D: NA
size: NA
J: TRBJ2-5
DNA: TGTGCCACCAGCAGAGGAGTCCCGGAGACCCAGTACTTC
CDR3: CATSRGVPETQYF

V: TRBV29-1
D: TRBD2
size: few
J: TRBJ2-1
DNA: TGCAGCGTTGAGCCTAGCGGGAGTAGTAGAAATGAGCAGTTCTTC
CDR3: CSVEPSGSSRNEQFF

V: TRBV4-3
D: NA
size: NA
J: TRBJ1-1
DNA: TGCGCCAGCAGCCAAGAGCGGTCAGGGGTTATAAACACTGAAGCTTTCTTT
CDR3: CASSQERSGVINTEAFF

V: TRBV5-6
D: NA
size: NA
J: TRBJ2-1
DNA: TGTGCCAGCAGCTGGGGGGTCAGCTACAATGAGCAGTTCTTC
CDR3: CASSWGVSYNEQFF

V: TRBV28
D: NA
size: NA
J: TRBJ1-5
DNA: TGTGCCAGCGGGATTGGGGAAGGGAGGCGACTAAATCAGCCCCAGCATTTT
CDR3: CASGIGEGRRLNQPQHF

V: TRBV12-3/TRBV12-4
D: TRBD2
size: few
J: TRBJ2-5
DNA: TGTGCCAGCAGTCCGAGCGGGGGTATCTCAGAGACCCAGTACTTC
CDR3: CASSPSGGISETQYF

V: TRBV19
D: NA
size: few
J: TRBJ2-7
DNA: TGTGCCAGTAGTAAGTCTATAGCTATCTACGAGCAGTACTTC
CDR3: CASSKSIAIYEQYF

V: TRBV7-2
D: NA
size: NA
J: TRBJ2-5
DNA: TGTGCCAGCAGCTTAGGACGGGACTCCACCCAGTACTTC
CDR3: CASSLGRDSTQYF

V: TRBV24-1
D: TRBD2
size: few
J: TRBJ2-5
DNA: TGTGCCACCAGTGATTCGGGAGGGGTAGCGGGAGAGACCGAGACCCAGTACTTC
CDR3: CATSDSGGVAGETETQYF

V: TRBV18
D: NA
size: few
J: TRBJ1-1
DNA: TGTGCCAGCTCACCTCCTCAGGGGTTTTATACTGAAGCTTTCTTT
CDR3: CASSPPQGFYTEAFF

V: TRBV7-9
D: NA
size: NA
J: TRBJ2-1
DNA: TGTGCCAGCAGGTACATCGGGGGCAATGAGCAGTTCTTC
CDR3: CASRYIGGNEQFF

V: TRBV9
D: NA
size: NA
J: TRBJ2-7
DNA: TGTGCCAGCAGCGTAGATGGGGGAGTTTACGAGCAGTACTTC
CDR3: CASSVDGGVYEQYF

V: TRBV29-1
D: TRBD2
size: NA
J: TRBJ2-3
DNA: TGCAGCGTTGAAGGGCGGGGGGGCCCCACAGATACGCAGTATTTT
CDR3: CSVEGRGGPTDTQYF

V: TRBV27
D: NA
size: NA
J: TRBJ2-5
DNA: TGTGCCAGCAGTTTCGGTTCCACGACCCTCCAGTACTTC
CDR3: CASSFGSTTLQYF

V: TRBV20-1
D: NA
size: NA
J: TRBJ2-7
DNA: TGCAGTGCCCTTGGCAAAGGCTACGAGCAGTACTTC
CDR3: CSALGKGYEQYF

V: TRBV9
D: NA
size: few
J: TRBJ1-4
DNA: TGTGCCAGCAGCGCCGAGAGGGGAGCGACTAATGAAAAACTGTTTTTT
CDR3: CASSAERGATNEKLFF

V: TRBV4-2
D: NA
size: NA
J: TRBJ1-2
DNA: TGTGCCAGCAGCCAAGGGAGGGACCCTTTACTTGGCTACACCTTC
CDR3: CASSQGRDPLLGYTF

V: TRBV7-9
D: NA
size: NA
J: TRBJ2-1
DNA: TGTGCCAGCAGCTTTGGGTTCCGTCTCTCCGGAACAGACTACAATGAGCAGTTCTTC
CDR3: CASSFGFRLSGTDYNEQFF

V: TRBV5-1
D: TRBD2
size: few
J: TRBJ2-1
DNA: TGCGCCTGCATACCGGGACTAGCGGGGGCCACCGGAAATGAGCAGTTCTTC
CDR3: CACIPGLAGATGNEQFF

V: TRBV6-5
D: TRBD2
size: few
J: TRBJ2-7
DNA: TGTGCCAGCAGTTACCCCCGGGGGGATGACTACGAGCAGTACTTC
CDR3: CASSYPRGDDYEQYF

V: TRBV6-5
D: TRBD2
size: NA
J: TRBJ2-1
DNA: TGTGCCAGCAGACCCTCGGGACTACCTTACAATGAGCAGTTCTTC
CDR3: CASRPSGLPYNEQFF

V: TRBV7-3
D: NA
size: NA
J: TRBJ2-2
DNA: TGTGCCAGCAGTCGGGAGATTCCCTCGAACACCGGGGAGCTGTTTTTT
CDR3: CASSREIPSNTGELFF

V: TRBV4-1
D: NA
size: NA
J: TRBJ1-4
DNA: TGCGCCAGCAGCCAAGAGGCGTTAGGGGAGAATGAAAAACTGTTTTTT
CDR3: CASSQEALGENEKLFF

V: TRBV29-1
D: TRBD1
size: few
J: TRBJ2-1
DNA: TGCAGCGTTGAAGTACGGACAGGGCTTCCTGAGCAGTTCTTC
CDR3: CSVEVRTGLPEQFF

V: TRBV20-1
D: NA
size: few
J: TRBJ2-4
DNA: TGCAGTGCCTCATGGGGTGGGGTGTCCAAAAACATTCAGTACTTC
CDR3: CSASWGGVSKNIQYF

V: TRBV12-3/TRBV12-4
D: NA
size: NA
J: TRBJ1-1
DNA: TGTGCCAGCACCCGCTTCGTGAGTGAAGCTTTCTTT
CDR3: CASTRFVSEAFF

V: TRBV7-9
D: TRBD2
size: few
J: TRBJ2-5
DNA: TGTGCCAGCACCCCGGGCGGGGGTCCCCAAGAGACCCAGTACTTC
CDR3: CASTPGGGPQETQYF

V: TRBV2
D: NA
size: few
J: TRBJ2-1
DNA: TGTGCCAGCAGTGAAGGTACCAGCAATGAGCAGTTCTTC
CDR3: CASSEGTSNEQFF

V: TRBV10-3
D: NA
size: NA
J: TRBJ1-1
DNA: TGTGCCATCACCGAAATGCCGCAGGGAGGTGTGAACACTGAAGCTTTCTTT
CDR3: CAITEMPQGGVNTEAFF